Shown below are 16 T cell receptor beta chains from a single sample sequenced in a study of cytomegalovirus exposure and HLA in healthy donors. 13 Jbeta primers and 60 Vbeta primers were used for the PCR. The assay was immunoSEQ multiplex PCR, and TCRdb's table has in-frame clones only and misses some. The profile shows roughly 100,000 clones, roughly three quarters of them singletons. The sample comprised PBMCs. The receptor source for this set is a male donor in good health and CMV-seropositive.

This chain joins TRBV7-2 and TRBJ2-7; 10 nucleotides line up with TRBD1. Germline V gives CDR1 SGHTA, CDR2 FQGNSA. The CDR3 spans 16 residues. Losses at the gene ends were 3 bases for V and 1 base for J; bases not matched to a gene: 6. CDR3 nucleotide sequence: TGTGCCAGCAGCTTGGTGGGACAGGGGTTTTCCTACGAGCAGTACTTC. Protein product: CASSLVGQGFSYEQYF.

V and J are TRBV7-9 and TRBJ2-1; D unclear. This CDR3 comprises 11 residues. Looked up from germline, CDR1 is SEHNR and CDR2 is FQNEAQ (reference sequence). V was pared by 5 bases and J by 8 bases, with 7 bases between. In nucleotides, the CDR3 is TGTGCCAGCAGCCAGCGTGATGAGCAGTTCTTC. Encoded protein: CASSQRDEQFF. Looking up the rest from reference TRBV7-9 and TRBJ2-1 gives the full variable domain: DTGVSQNPRHKITKRGQNVTFRCDPISEHNRLYWYRQTLGQGPEFLTYFQNEAQLEKSRLLSDRFSAERPKGSFSTLEIQRTEQGDSAMYLCASSQRDEQFFGPGTRLTVL.

This clone appeared once. The V gene is TRBV2, the J gene TRBJ2-1; 7 bases align to TRBD1. This CDR3 contains 15 residues. V shed 1 base and J 4 bases; nucleotides not matched to a gene: 4. From germline, CDR1 is SNHLY and CDR2 FYNNEI. The CDR3 bases are TGTGCCAGCAGTGAAGGACAGGGCGGTTACAATGAGCAGTTCTTC. Encoded protein: CASSEGQGGYNEQFF.

The sample holds one count of this clone. The V gene is TRBV5-1, the J gene TRBJ2-5; 7 bases line up with TRBD1. The tail of the sequence fits TRBJ2-7 better, so the J call may be wrong. CDR3 length: 16 amino acids. Per the germline V gene, CDR1 is SGHRS and CDR2 is YFSETQ. CDR3 sequence: CASSFTVGGLSYEQYF. The CDR3 coding sequence is TGCGCCAGCAGCTTTACAGTAGGGGGCCTTTCCTACGAGCAGTACTTC.

This chain joins TRBV6-6 and TRBJ2-5; 11 positions match TRBD1. This CDR3 spans 15 amino acids. V was pared by 6 bases and J by 5 bases, with 8 bases of the junction left unmatched. Germline CDR1 and CDR2: MNHNY and SVGAGI (reference sequence). The CDR3 DNA sequence: TGTGCCAGCAGACTGGACAGGGGGCCGCAGGAGACCCAGTACTTC. It translates to CASRLDRGPQETQYF.

This chain joins TRBV28 and TRBJ1-2; 7 positions match TRBD1. The CDR3 runs to 12 residues. The trim removed 7 bases at V and 6 bases at J, leaving 5 bases unmatched. Germline CDR1 and CDR2: MDHEN and SYDVKM. The CDR3 is CASKEGADGYTF. CDR3 nucleotides: TGTGCCAGCAAGGAGGGGGCCGATGGCTACACCTTC.

Notes on this clone: The junction differs from germline at one of its ends, possibly a read error. V gene TRBV2 combines with J gene TRBJ2-2; D perhaps matches TRBD2 (5 bases). CDR1 and CDR2 (germline): SNHLY, FYNNEI. The CDR3 is 14 amino acids. This chain's CDR3 is CASIIRRKTGELFF. The CDR3 nucleotides are TGTGCCAGCATCATCCGCCGCAAAACCGGGGAACTGTTTTTT.

This clone is a singleton in its sample. V and J are TRBV5-1 and TRBJ2-3; perhaps TRBD2 as D (5 bases). Trimming took 4 bases from V and 4 from J, leaving 16 bases between them. The CDR3 contains 15 residues. Looked up from germline, CDR1 is SGHRS and CDR2 is YFSETQ. The CDR3 DNA follows: TGCGCCAGCAGCCCTACGGGATTCTCGCCAGATACGCAGTATTTT. Encoded protein: CASSPTGFSPDTQYF.

CDR3 sequence reads: CAWSARGYGYTF. The CDR3 DNA sequence: TGTGCCTGGAGTGCCCGGGGGTATGGCTACACCTTC. This chain links TRBV30 with TRBJ1-2; possibly TRBD1 for D (5 bases). The CDR3 loop spans 12 amino acids. The germline gives CDR1 GTSNPN, CDR2 SVGIG (reference sequence). The ends were cut back, 1 base at V and 5 bases at J, with 8 bases in the middle.

The chain combines TRBV10-3 with TRBJ2-7; D call uncertain. This CDR3 comprises 12 residues. From germline, CDR1 is ENHRY and CDR2 SYGVKD. Trimming pared 5 bases from V and 5 bases from J, leaving 10 bases between. The CDR3 spells CAISPTADEQYF. In DNA form, the CDR3 reads TGTGCCATCAGTCCCACAGCCGACGAGCAGTACTTC.

The CDR3 sequence is CASSQLAGGPNTDTQYF. The CDR3 bases are TGTGCCAGCAGCCAACTAGCGGGAGGGCCCAATACAGATACGCAGTATTTT. V gene TRBV7-9 combines with J gene TRBJ2-3; 13 nucleotides match TRBD2. Germline trimming cut 5 bases from V and 3 bases from J; bases unmatched to any gene: 8. CDR1 and CDR2 (germline): SEHNR, FQNEAQ (reference sequence). The CDR3 extends over 17 amino acids.

This clone turned up a few times. CDR3 bases: TGTGCCAGTAGGGCATATAGCGGGAGGTCGCCTGGCGAGCAGTACTTC. This encodes CASRAYSGRSPGEQYF. V and J are TRBV19 and TRBJ2-7, with 10 positions matching TRBD2. Germline CDR1 is LNHDA and CDR2 is SQIVND (reference sequence). CDR3 size: 16 residues. V trimming: 6 bases; J trimming: 6 bases; junction bases outside the gene matches: 14.

The chain employs TRBV11-2 and TRBJ2-2, with 9 positions matching TRBD2. V lost 7 bases to trimming and J lost 4 bases; unmatched junction nucleotides: 13. The CDR3 is made up of 17 amino acids. Germline CDR1 and CDR2: SGHAT and FQNNGV. This CDR3 reads CASTSFVAGVRTGELFF. In DNA, the CDR3 is TGTGCCAGCACCTCATTTGTAGCGGGAGTGCGCACCGGGGAGCTGTTTTTT. Using reference TRBV11-2 and TRBJ2-2 for the parts outside the CDR3, the full variable domain is EAGVAQSPRYKIIEKRQSVAFWCNPISGHATLYWYQQILGQGPKLLIQFQNNGVVDDSQLPKDRFSAERLKGVDSTLKIQPAKLEDSAVYLCASTSFVAGVRTGELFFGEGSRLTVL.

This chain uses TRBV4-1 with TRBJ2-1; 14 nucleotides match TRBD2. V lost 2 bases to trimming and J lost 8 bases; unmatched junction nucleotides: 5. The CDR3 covers 16 residues. Germline CDR1 is MGHRA and CDR2 is YSYEKL. DNA of the CDR3: TGCGCCAGCAGCCAACCCGGGACTAGCGGGAGACATGAGCAGTTCTTC. This translates into CASSQPGTSGRHEQFF.

The rearrangement joins TRBV5-1 to TRBJ2-5; the match to TRBD1 covers 8 bases. V shed 0 bases and J 4 bases; nucleotides not matched to a gene: 5. The CDR3 has 15 residues. CDR1 is SGHRS, CDR2 YFSETQ, per germline. The CDR3 loop is CASSLAGQEGETQYF. DNA for the CDR3: TGCGCCAGCAGCTTGGCGGGACAGGAGGGAGAGACCCAGTACTTC.

The chain links TRBV5-6 to TRBJ2-7; TRBD1 matches 8 bases. CDR3 size: 14 residues. The junction had 2 bases not matched to a gene; V was cut back by 1 base and J by 2 bases. Germline V gives CDR1 SGHDT, CDR2 YYEEEE. CDR3 in amino acids: CASSLTGGTYEQYF. CDR3 coding DNA: TGTGCCAGCAGCTTGACAGGGGGGACCTACGAGCAGTACTTC.